This TCR beta chain is from a study of blood T cell repertoires in COVID-19. Study details: Sample material is recorded as cDNA or gDNA derived from T cells, B-cell-depleted T cells, or PBMCs.

Participant reports of clinical history set cohort assignment. Germline trimming cut 2 bases from V and 7 bases from J; bases unmatched to any gene: 5. Germline V lookup: CDR1 SGHTA, CDR2 FQGNSA. CDR3 length: 15 amino acids. The assay was immunoSEQ multiplex PCR, and TCRdb's table has in-frame clones only and misses some. This table has over 300,000 clones, approximately 87% appearing once. The source material was PBMCs or T cells enriched from blood (not recorded which). The receptor comes from a woman aged 25 to 45 with acute COVID-19. The rearrangement joins TRBV7-2 to TRBJ1-4; 9 bases are shared with TRBD1. CDR3 in DNA: TGTGCCAGCAGCTTATCCGGGACAGGGTCTGAAAAACTGTTTTTT. Amino acid sequence: CASSLSGTGSEKLFF.